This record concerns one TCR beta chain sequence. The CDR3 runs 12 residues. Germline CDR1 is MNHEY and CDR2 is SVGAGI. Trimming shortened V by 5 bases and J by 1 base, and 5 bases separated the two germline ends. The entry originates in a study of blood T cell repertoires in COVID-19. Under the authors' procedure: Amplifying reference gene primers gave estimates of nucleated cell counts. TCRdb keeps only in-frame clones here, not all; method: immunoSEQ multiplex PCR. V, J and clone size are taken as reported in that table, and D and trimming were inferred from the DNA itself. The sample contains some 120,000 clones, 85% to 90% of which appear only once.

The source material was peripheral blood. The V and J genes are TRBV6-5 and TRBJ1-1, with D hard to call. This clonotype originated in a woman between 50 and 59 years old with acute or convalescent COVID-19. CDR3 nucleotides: TGTGCCAGCAGTCCCGGGAACACTGAAGCTTTCTTT. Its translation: CASSPGNTEAFF.